Listed below are T cell receptor beta chains from one sample, sequenced in a study of blood T cell repertoires in COVID-19. Sequencing was performed with immunoSEQ multiplex PCR; in TCRdb, only in-frame clones are kept and a portion is missing. The sample holds about 170,000 clones, 84% seen once. The sample comprised peripheral blood. These receptors came from a human donor with acute or convalescent COVID-19. The donor label of this sample is uncertain. Each CDR3 is given with its conserved first and last residue. D genes are given only for firm matches. Only part of the rows carry a size: once, few, many, or a class if the clone is expanded.

j_call d_call clone_size v_call cdr3_nt cdr3_aa
TRBJ2-7 TRBD1 . TRBV28 TGTGCCAGCCGGGACAGTACCTACGAGCAGTACTTC CASRDSTYEQYF
TRBJ2-1 . . TRBV5-4 TGTGCCAGCAGCGTGGACCACAACATCTACAATGAGCAGTTCTTC CASSVDHNIYNEQFF
TRBJ2-1 TRBD1 . TRBV29-1 TGCAGCGGCCCGGGACAGGGCTACAATGAGCAGTTCTTC CSGPGQGYNEQFF
TRBJ2-5 . . TRBV5-1 TGCGCCAGCAGCTTGTCTATCTCAGCCCTGGACACTAGCTGGGAGACCCAGTACTTC CASSLSISALDTSWETQYF
TRBJ2-7 . . TRBV20-1 TGCAGTGCTAGTCCGTTCGGGGGCTCCTACGAGCAGTACTTC CSASPFGGSYEQYF
TRBJ2-3 TRBD2 . TRBV7-9 TGTGCCAGCAGCAGTACTAGCGCCCTGCAGACGCAGTATTTT CASSSTSALQTQYF
TRBJ2-7 TRBD2 . TRBV29-1 TGCAGCGTTGGAGAACTAGCGGTGAGGGACGAGCAGTACTTC CSVGELAVRDEQYF
TRBJ2-7 . few TRBV5-8 TGTGCCAGCAACCGAGGGGACTTCTACGAGCAGTACTTC CASNRGDFYEQYF
TRBJ2-7 TRBD2 . TRBV7-8 TGTGCCAGCAGCTTAGGTGGGACTAGCCTTCACGAGCAGTACTTC CASSLGGTSLHEQYF
TRBJ1-2 . . TRBV7-9 TGTGCCAGCAGCCCCGGCGGGGGCGGCTATGGCTACACCTTC CASSPGGGGYGYTF
TRBJ2-7 . . TRBV2 TGTGCCAGCCGAGGAGATAGCTCCTACGAGCAGTACTTC CASRGDSSYEQYF
TRBJ1-2 . . TRBV30 TGTGCCTGGAGGGCGGGCGGCTACACCTTC CAWRAGGYTF
TRBJ1-1 TRBD1 . TRBV7-9 TGTGCCAGCAGCTTAGAGGGGGCGAATACTGAAGCTTTCTTT CASSLEGANTEAFF
TRBJ1-2 TRBD1 . TRBV6-5 TGTGCCAGCAGTTATCCCTCAGGACAGGGGGATTATGGCTACACCTTC CASSYPSGQGDYGYTF
TRBJ2-1 TRBD1 . TRBV5-4 TGTGCCAGCAGCTTGGGGTCTCAGGGGGATGAGCAGTTCTTC CASSLGSQGDEQFF
TRBJ1-1 . . TRBV5-1 TGCGCCAGCAGCCCCGTATCGACAGGCTTTAACACTGAAGCTTTCTTT CASSPVSTGFNTEAFF
TRBJ1-1 . . TRBV2 TGTGCCAGCAGTGTGGAGTTTAAAGCTTTCTTT CASSVEFKAFF
TRBJ2-2 . . TRBV19 TGTGCCAGTACTGGGTCTAGAAACACCGGGGAGCTGTTTTTT CASTGSRNTGELFF
TRBJ2-3 TRBD2 . TRBV5-1 TGCGCCAGCAGCCCGACTAGCGGCGCAGATACGCAGTATTTT CASSPTSGADTQYF
TRBJ1-6 . . TRBV28 TGTGCCAGCAGTCCCTCGGGGTGGAATTCACCCCTCCACTTT CASSPSGWNSPLHF
TRBJ2-2 TRBD2 . TRBV30 TGTGCCTGGAGCGGACTAGCGGGACATCCTGGGGAGCTGTTTTTT CAWSGLAGHPGELFF
TRBJ2-2 . . TRBV5-1 TGCGCCAGCAGCCCCGACTTCACCGGGGAGCTGTTTTTT CASSPDFTGELFF
TRBJ2-2 . . TRBV7-9 TGTGCCAGCAGCTTCTGGGGGGTGAAGGCCGGGGAGCTGTTTTTT CASSFWGVKAGELFF
TRBJ2-5 . . TRBV6-5 TGTGCCCCCCTCCGCAGATCCCAAGAGACCCAGTACTTC CAPLRRSQETQYF
TRBJ2-1 TRBD2 . TRBV10-2 TGCGCCAGCAGTTGGCCTAGCGGGGGGGTTAATGAGCAGTTCTTC CASSWPSGGVNEQFF
TRBJ2-2 . . TRBV7-9 TGTGCCAGCGGACCCCGGGGCACCGGGGAGCTGTTTTTT CASGPRGTGELFF
TRBJ2-3 TRBD2 . TRBV5-8 TGTGCCAGCAGCCCTCGTCGCGGGAGTACTACAGATACGCAGTATTTT CASSPRRGSTTDTQYF
TRBJ2-3 . . TRBV7-3 TGTGCCAGCAGCTTAAACAGGGTGAAGTCCACAGATACGCAGTATTTT CASSLNRVKSTDTQYF
TRBJ1-3 . . TRBV11-2 TGTGCCAGCAGCTTAGCAAGCGGCGCTCTCGGAAACACCATATATTTT CASSLASGALGNTIYF
TRBJ2-7 . many TRBV25-1 TGTGCCAGCAGTGAGTCGGACAGCCTCTACGAGCAGTACTTC CASSESDSLYEQYF
TRBJ2-4 . . TRBV30 TGTGCCTGGGCCCCAGGGGCGAAAAACATTCAGTACTTC CAWAPGAKNIQYF
TRBJ2-3 . . TRBV9 TGTGCCAGCAGCGTAGAATTAGCTGCTATCGCAGATACGCAGTATTTT CASSVELAAIADTQYF
TRBJ2-7 . . TRBV27 TGTGCCAGCAGTTTCAAACAGGGTCCCCCTAACGAGCAGTACTTC CASSFKQGPPNEQYF
TRBJ1-1 . . TRBV19 TGTGCCAGTAGTCCCCGGGAGGTCACAAGGCCTTTCTTT CASSPREVTRPFF
TRBJ2-5 . . TRBV5-1 TGCGCCAGCAGGGTCACAGCTCAAGAGACCCAGTACTTC CASRVTAQETQYF
TRBJ2-1 . . TRBV7-9 TGTGCCAGCGAATCCCCGGGACTGAGCTCCTACAATGAGCAGTTCTTC CASESPGLSSYNEQFF
TRBJ2-5 TRBD1 . TRBV27 TGTGCCAGCAGTCGACGGGACAGGGGAGAGACCCAGTACTTC CASSRRDRGETQYF
TRBJ2-7 TRBD2 once TRBV7-9 TGTGCCAGCAGCTTATACCGGCTAGCGGGGTATGAGCAGTACTTC CASSLYRLAGYEQYF
TRBJ1-1 . . TRBV19 TGTGCCAGTAGCCGCGAGGAGGGCACTGAAGCTTTCTTT CASSREEGTEAFF
TRBJ1-4 TRBD1 . TRBV2 TGTGCCAGCACCGAAGGGGGGACAGGGGGTGAAAAACTGTTTTTT CASTEGGTGGEKLFF
TRBJ1-5 . . TRBV28 TGTGCCAGCAGACGACAGGACCCGGGGGGTCAGCCCCAGCATTTT CASRRQDPGGQPQHF
TRBJ1-6 . . TRBV2 TGTGCCACCCGACAGGAAGAAAATTCACCCCTCCACTTT CATRQEENSPLHF
TRBJ2-1 . . TRBV7-2 TGTGCCAGCAGTCTTAGCCACAATGAGCAGTTCTTC CASSLSHNEQFF
TRBJ1-6 . few TRBV11-1 TGTGCCAGCAGCGCGCACCGGGACTGGGATTCACCCCTCCACTTT CASSAHRDWDSPLHF
TRBJ2-3 . . TRBV30 TGTGCCTGGAAGAGAACCGCCAACACAGATACGCAGTATTTT CAWKRTANTDTQYF
TRBJ2-7 TRBD1 . TRBV5-4 TGTGCCAGCAGCCTAGGGACAGGGGGCGACGAGCAGTACTTC CASSLGTGGDEQYF
TRBJ1-3 TRBD1 . TRBV5-1 TGCGCCAGCAGCGTTCGACAGGGGTCGGGAAACACCATATATTTT CASSVRQGSGNTIYF